The entry below describes one T cell receptor (beta chain). This entry comes from a study of T cells of healthy individuals. Each CDR3 protein is one row after TCRdb ran MiXCR on the 5' RACE reads. The sample holds about 100,000 distinct CDR3 sequences, roughly 18% seen once. The CDR3 is 14 residues long. The V gene lost 1 base and the J gene lost 5 bases, with 11 bases spanning the gap. The germline V gene has CDR1 SEHNR and CDR2 FQNEAQ (reference sequence). The clonotype originates from a human donor in good health. The chain carries TRBV7-9 and TRBJ1-1; D perhaps matches TRBD1 (5 bases). CDR3 sequence (DNA): TGTGCCAGCAGCTTAGGGGGGGGATGGACTGAAGCTTTCTTT. Encoded protein: CASSLGGGWTEAFF.